The 5 T cell receptor beta chains below all came from one sample that was sequenced in a study of regulatory T cells in long-lasting Graves disease. Building of the TCR beta libraries involved iRepertoire HTBI primers and Arm-PCR of CDR3 regions. One entry per CDR3 protein, called by TCRdb with MiXCR from the multiplex PCR reads. The sample has hundreds of thousands of distinct CDR3 sequences; 16% are singletons. Time point meaning: newly diagnosed GD, antithyroid drugs for less than 3 months. From RNA extracted from PBMCs, the TCR library was made. These records were also assigned to another study, of T cells in Graves' hyperthyroidism and ophthalmopathy.

The material was peripheral blood mononuclear cells (PBMCs), obtained at new diagnosis, from a patient treated with antithyroid drugs. Receptor source: a man aged 40-49 years with Graves disease.

This clonotype was detected a few times. The chain carries TRBV20-1 and TRBJ2-5; 7 nucleotides align to TRBD2. V lost 1 base and J lost 6; bases outside the gene matches: 11. Germline CDR1 DFQATT, CDR2 SNEGSKA (reference sequence). The length of the CDR3 is 15 residues. The CDR3 DNA reads as TGCAGTGCTAGAGTGGGAGGGGCCCTTTATAAGACCCAGTACTTC. Translating it yields CSARVGGALYKTQYF.

This clonotype appeared a few times. The gene calls are TRBV5-1 and TRBJ1-1, with TRBD1 as a possible D gene (5 bases). V was trimmed by 0 bases and J by 1 base, leaving 7 bases between them. Per germline, CDR1 SGHRS and CDR2 YFSETQ. The CDR3 extends over 14 amino acids. The CDR3 loop reads CASSLDRPNTEAFF. CDR3 coding DNA: TGCGCCAGCAGCTTGGACAGGCCGAACACTGAAGCTTTCTTT.

This sequence joins TRBV2 and TRBJ2-7; no clear D. The V gene lost 6 bases and the J gene lost 5 bases, with 14 bases spanning the gap. This CDR3 is built from 13 residues. In germline, CDR1 is SNHLY, CDR2 FYNNEI. The CDR3 DNA reads TGTGCCAGCAGCTTACGCCGGCTGGACGAGCAGTACTTC. Translated, it gives CASSLRRLDEQYF.

This clonotype showed up many times. This chain links TRBV5-1 with TRBJ1-1; no clear D. Germline-derived CDR1 and CDR2 are SGHRS and YFSETQ. With 0 bases removed from V and 0 bases from J, the gap between germline ends came to 6 bases. This CDR3 comprises 14 residues. The CDR3 coding sequence is TGCGCCAGCAGCTTGGGGCACTTGAACACTGAAGCTTTCTTT. Protein sequence: CASSLGHLNTEAFF.

The gene calls are TRBV12-3 or TRBV12-4 and TRBJ2-1, with D perhaps TRBD2 (6 bases). The CDR3 totals 15 residues. The V and J ends lost 3 bases and 7 bases respectively, with 16 bases between them. The CDR3 DNA follows: TGTGCCAGCAGTTTCCCCTGGCGGGGTACGAATGAGCAGTTCTTC. Translating it yields CASSFPWRGTNEQFF.